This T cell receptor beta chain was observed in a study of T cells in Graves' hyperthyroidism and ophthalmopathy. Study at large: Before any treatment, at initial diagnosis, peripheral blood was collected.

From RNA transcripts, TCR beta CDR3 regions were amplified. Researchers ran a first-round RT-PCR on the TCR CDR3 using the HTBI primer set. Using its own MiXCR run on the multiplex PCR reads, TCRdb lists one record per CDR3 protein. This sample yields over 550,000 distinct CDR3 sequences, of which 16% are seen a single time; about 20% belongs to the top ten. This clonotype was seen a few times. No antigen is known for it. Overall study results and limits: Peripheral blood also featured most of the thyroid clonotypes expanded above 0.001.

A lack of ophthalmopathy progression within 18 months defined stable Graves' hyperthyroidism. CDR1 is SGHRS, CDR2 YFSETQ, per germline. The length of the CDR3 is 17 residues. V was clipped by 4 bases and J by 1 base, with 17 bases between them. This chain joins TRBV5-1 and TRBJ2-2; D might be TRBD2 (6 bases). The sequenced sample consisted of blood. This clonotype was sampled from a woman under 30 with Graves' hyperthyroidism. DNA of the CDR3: TGCGCCAGCAGCCGTATTCTGGCGGGGCTGAACACCGGGGAGCTGTTTTTT. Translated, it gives CASSRILAGLNTGELFF.